Listed below are T cell receptor beta chains from one sample, sequenced in a study of cytomegalovirus exposure and HLA in healthy donors. Only in-frame clones appear in the TCRdb table, and some are missing; sequencing was by immunoSEQ multiplex PCR. The top ten hold 1% to 1.5% of the sample, which has roughly 250,000 clones, approximately 83% seen once. Material: PBMCs. These receptors were collected from a woman in her thirties in good health and CMV-seropositive. Each CDR3 is given with its conserved first and last residue. A D gene is named only where the DNA matches it firmly. Some rows have no size entry. The others give once, few or many, or a class for an expanded clone.

d_gene,v_gene,abundance,j_gene,CDR3nt,CDR3aa
NA,TRBV4-1,NA,TRBJ2-7,TGCGCCAGCAGCCAAGATAACTACGAGCAGTACTTC,CASSQDNYEQYF
NA,TRBV5-6,NA,TRBJ2-2,TGTGCCAGCAGCTTTGACAGGAACACCGGGGAGCTGTTTTTT,CASSFDRNTGELFF
NA,TRBV27,NA,TRBJ1-1,TGTGCCAGCAGTTTATCGCGGGGGACTGAAGCTTTCTTT,CASSLSRGTEAFF
TRBD1,TRBV11-3,NA,TRBJ2-5,TGTGCCAGCAGCGCCCGGTGGCAGGGGGAACAAGAGACCCAGTACTTC,CASSARWQGEQETQYF
NA,TRBV28,NA,TRBJ1-4,TGTGCCAGCACGCCTGGGGGGATTAATGAAAAACTGTTTTTT,CASTPGGINEKLFF
NA,TRBV19,NA,TRBJ1-1,TGTGCCAGTAGTATAGGAGAGGGCCTGGAAGCTTTCTTT,CASSIGEGLEAFF
TRBD2,TRBV27,NA,TRBJ2-1,TGTGCCAGCAGTTTAGCGGGAGGGGCCAATGAGCAGTTCTTC,CASSLAGGANEQFF
TRBD1,TRBV2,once,TRBJ2-3,TGTGCCAGCAGACAGGGGGCCGAATTTCAAGTCAAGTACACGCAGTATTTT,CASRQGAEFQVKYTQYF
TRBD1,TRBV5-1,NA,TRBJ2-7,TGCGCCAGCAGCGCATGGACAGGACCTATCCGAAACGAGCAGTACTTC,CASSAWTGPIRNEQYF
TRBD2,TRBV7-6,NA,TRBJ2-1,TGTGCCAGCAGCTTAGCAGGCGGGACTAGTAATGAGCAGTTCTTC,CASSLAGGTSNEQFF
NA,TRBV5-1,few,TRBJ1-5,TGCGCCAGCAGCTTGTGTGACTGGCCCCAGCATTTT,CASSLCDWPQHF
TRBD1,TRBV5-6,NA,TRBJ1-1,TGTGCCAGCAGCTATGGGACAGAGGGAGGTTTTATAGGAGCTTTCTTT,CASSYGTEGGFIGAFF
NA,TRBV5-8,NA,TRBJ2-1,TGTGCCAGCAGCTTGGGGAGACAGAGGTCCGATGAGCAGTTCTTC,CASSLGRQRSDEQFF
TRBD2,TRBV4-1,NA,TRBJ2-4,TGCGCCAGCAGCCAAGGGAACCTAGCGGGAATGAACAAAAACATTCAGTACTTC,CASSQGNLAGMNKNIQYF